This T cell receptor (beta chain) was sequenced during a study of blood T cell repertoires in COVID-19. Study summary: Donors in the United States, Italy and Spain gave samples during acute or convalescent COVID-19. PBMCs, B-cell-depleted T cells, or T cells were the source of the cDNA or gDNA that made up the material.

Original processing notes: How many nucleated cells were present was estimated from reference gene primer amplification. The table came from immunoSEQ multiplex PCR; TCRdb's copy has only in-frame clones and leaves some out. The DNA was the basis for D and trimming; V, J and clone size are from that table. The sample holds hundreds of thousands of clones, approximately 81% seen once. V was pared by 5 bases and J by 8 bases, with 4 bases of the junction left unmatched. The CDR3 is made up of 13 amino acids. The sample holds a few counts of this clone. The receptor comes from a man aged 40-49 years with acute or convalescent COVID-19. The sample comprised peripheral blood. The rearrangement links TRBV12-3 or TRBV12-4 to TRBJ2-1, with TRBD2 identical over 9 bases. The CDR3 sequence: CASSRGTSHEQFF. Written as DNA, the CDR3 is TGTGCCAGCAGTCGTGGGACTAGCCATGAGCAGTTCTTC.